This T cell receptor (beta chain) stems from a study of T-cell memory formation after mild COVID-19. At the level of the study: TCR clusters were mostly confined to one donor each.

Study results and limitations: Clones shrinking between day 15 and 85 showed a balanced CD4/CD8 split, and those that grew later tilted toward CD4+. Detection of some responders pre-infection suggested pre-existing cross-reactive memory T cells participated.

This CDR3 region has 14 residues. V was pared by 0 bases and J by 7 bases, with 13 bases between. From germline, CDR1 is SGHRS and CDR2 YFSETQ. Comments on this clonotype: Its antigen is currently unknown.

TCRdb re-derived calls from the 5' RACE reads in MiXCR, one entry per CDR3 protein. Altogether some 40,000 distinct CDR3 sequences are present, 5% to 7% being singletons, with the ten largest covering 0.8% to 1%. The V and J genes are TRBV5-1 and TRBJ1-2; tentative D call: TRBD1 (5 bases). The receptor's source is an adult who had mild COVID-19 (a few samples of this study predate the infection). Cell type and time point are not known. Sequencing was performed on PBMCs or a T cell subset sorted from them (not recorded which). Here the CDR3 reads CASSLVPGSSGYTF. The CDR3 DNA reads as TGCGCCAGCAGCTTGGTTCCAGGGTCGAGTGGCTACACCTTC.